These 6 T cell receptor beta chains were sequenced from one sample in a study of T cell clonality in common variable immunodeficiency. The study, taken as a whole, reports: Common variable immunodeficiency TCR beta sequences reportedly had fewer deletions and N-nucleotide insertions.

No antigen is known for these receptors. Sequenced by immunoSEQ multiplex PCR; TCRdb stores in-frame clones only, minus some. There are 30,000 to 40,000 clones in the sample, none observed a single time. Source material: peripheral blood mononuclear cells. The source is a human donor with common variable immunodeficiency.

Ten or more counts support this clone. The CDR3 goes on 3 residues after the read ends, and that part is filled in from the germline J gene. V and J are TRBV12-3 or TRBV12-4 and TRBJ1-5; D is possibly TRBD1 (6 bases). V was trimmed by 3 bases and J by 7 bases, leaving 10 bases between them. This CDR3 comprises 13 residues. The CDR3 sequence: CASSLAGGQPQHF. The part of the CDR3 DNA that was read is TGTGCCAGCAGTTTGGCGGGGGGCCAGCCC.

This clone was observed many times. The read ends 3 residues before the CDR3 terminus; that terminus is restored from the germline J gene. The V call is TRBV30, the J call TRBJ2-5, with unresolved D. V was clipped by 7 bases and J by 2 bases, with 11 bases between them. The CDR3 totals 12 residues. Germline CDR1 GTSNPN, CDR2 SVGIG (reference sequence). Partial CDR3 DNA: TGTGCCTATACAGATCCGCAAGAGACC. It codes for CAYTDPQET. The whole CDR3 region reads CAYTDPQETQYF.

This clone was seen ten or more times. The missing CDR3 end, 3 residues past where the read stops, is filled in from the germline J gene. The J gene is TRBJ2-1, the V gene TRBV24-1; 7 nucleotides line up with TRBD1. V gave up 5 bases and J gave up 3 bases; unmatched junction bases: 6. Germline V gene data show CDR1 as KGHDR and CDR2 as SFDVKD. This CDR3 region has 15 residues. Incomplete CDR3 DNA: TGTGCCACCAGTGTCTCCGACAGGGACTACAATGAG. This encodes CATSVSDRDYNE. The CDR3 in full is CATSVSDRDYNEQFF.

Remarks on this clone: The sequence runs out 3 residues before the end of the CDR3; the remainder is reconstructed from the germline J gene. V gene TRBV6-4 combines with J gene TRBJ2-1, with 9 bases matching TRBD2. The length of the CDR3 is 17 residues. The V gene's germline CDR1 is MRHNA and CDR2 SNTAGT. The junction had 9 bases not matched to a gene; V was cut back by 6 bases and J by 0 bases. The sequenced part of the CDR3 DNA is TGTGCCAGCAGGGACGATAGCGGGAGCAGCTCCTACAATGAG. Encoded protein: CASRDDSGSSSYNE. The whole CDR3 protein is CASRDDSGSSSYNEQFF.

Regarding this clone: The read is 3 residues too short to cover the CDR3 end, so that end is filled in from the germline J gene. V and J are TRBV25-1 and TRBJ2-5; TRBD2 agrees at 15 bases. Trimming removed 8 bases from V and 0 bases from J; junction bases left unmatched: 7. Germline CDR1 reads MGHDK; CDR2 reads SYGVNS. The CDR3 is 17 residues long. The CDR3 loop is CASGLAGGVGYQETQYF. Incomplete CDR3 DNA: TGTGCCAGCGGACTAGCGGGAGGGGTTGGGTACCAAGAGACC.

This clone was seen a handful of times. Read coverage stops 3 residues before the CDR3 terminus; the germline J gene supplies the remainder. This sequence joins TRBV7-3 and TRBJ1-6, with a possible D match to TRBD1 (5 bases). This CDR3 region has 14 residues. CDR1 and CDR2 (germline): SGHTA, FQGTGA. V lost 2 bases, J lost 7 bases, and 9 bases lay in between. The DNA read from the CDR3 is TGTGCCAGCAGCTTACGCACAGGCAATTCACCC. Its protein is CASSLRTGNSP. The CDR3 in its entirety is CASSLRTGNSPLHF.